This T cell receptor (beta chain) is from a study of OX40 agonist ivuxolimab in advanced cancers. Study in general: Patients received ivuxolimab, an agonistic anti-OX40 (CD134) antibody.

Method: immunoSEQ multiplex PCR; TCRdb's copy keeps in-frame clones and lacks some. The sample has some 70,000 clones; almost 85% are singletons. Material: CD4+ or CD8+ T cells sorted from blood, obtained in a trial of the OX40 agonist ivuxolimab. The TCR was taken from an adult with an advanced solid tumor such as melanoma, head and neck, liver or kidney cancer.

The CDR3 DNA sequence: TGTGCCAGCAGCCCCGGACAGGGCACAGATACGCAGTATTTT. It encodes CASSPGQGTDTQYF. The chain employs TRBV7-9 and TRBJ2-3; 7 positions match TRBD1. V dropped 5 bases and J dropped 1; count of bases not matched to a gene: 3. This CDR3 contains 14 residues. Germline-derived CDR1 and CDR2 are SEHNR and FQNEAQ (reference sequence). Based on the CDR3 plus reference TRBV7-9 and TRBJ2-3, the full variable domain is DTGVSQNPRHKITKRGQNVTFRCDPISEHNRLYWYRQTLGQGPEFLTYFQNEAQLEKSRLLSDRFSAERPKGSFSTLEIQRTEQGDSAMYLCASSPGQGTDTQYFGPGTRLTVL.